This T cell receptor beta chain was recovered during a study of graft-versus-host responses after intestinal transplantation (dated by TCRdb to the early 2020s). For the wider study: The transplants that recipients received were multivisceral, liver-intestinal, or isolated intestinal. Donor T cell macrochimerism was defined as a peak of at least 4% donor T cells among recipient peripheral blood mononuclear cells. Anti-thymocyte globulin induction was given to all recipients, followed by maintenance tacrolimus and steroids for 3 to 4 years. Alloreactive clones were identified by sequencing pre-transplant mixed lymphocyte reaction products and comparing them with unstimulated pre-transplant donor and recipient T cells. After intestinal transplantation, graft-versus-host and host-versus-graft alloreactive T cell clones were followed in the graft, circulation and bone marrow using bulk TCR-beta CDR3 sequencing. Samples from a few later patients were sequenced in-house on an Illumina MiSeq with MiXCR processing rather than by the commercial service. The cohort enrolled approximately 24 intestinal transplant recipients including one retransplant, and a few patients lacking pretransplant specimens were excluded.

What the work shows at the level of the full study, not this receptor alone: Peak levels of circulating GvH clones were associated with declines in HvG clones early after transplant. GvH clones turned up in recipient bone marrow, with some appearing earlier in ileal mucosa or blood, a pattern consistent with an intestinal mucosal origin. The conclusions were limited by the relatively low number and heterogeneity of the intestinal transplant patients. In patients with donor T cell macrochimerism, the allografts had high GvH to HvG T cell clonal ratios.

Receptor libraries were prepared by the immunoSEQ multiplex PCR assay. High-throughput TCR-beta CDR3 sequencing of genomic DNA from most patients was performed by Adaptive Biotechnologies. In the original analysis: TCR sequencing data were retrieved from Adaptive's ImmunoSEQ software for 15 to 20 patients, whereas three other patients were processed with MiXCR and VDJtools. CDR3 nucleotide sequences shared between donor and recipient were removed because their origin could not be assigned. Alloreactive clones required at least 2-fold expansion over unstimulated cells and minimum CFSE-low frequency of 0.002% (template counts) or 0.001% (read counts). A clone was considered mappable if detected in the sequenced pre-transplant spleen, lymph node, or MLR CFSE-low populations of the donor or recipient. The cumulative frequency of alloreactive clones was calculated as a percentage of all sequences, weighted by copy number. Imported from immuneACCESS, the table was reduced by TCRdb to in-frame sequences with V and J called. These copies leave out some clones; in studies compared against another copy, an unresolved V gene accounts for under half, and the cause of the remainder is not known. V and J calls and clone size are given by that table; D and trimming were obtained from the DNA. The sample table lists several thousand clones, 97% of them with a count of one. Around 0.23% of the sample comes from the top ten.

Comments on this clone: Its target antigen remains unknown. No quality values exist for individual bases; no much larger clone is one base distant.

Blood samples were collected up to 4 times in the first month after transplant and then at least monthly when available. The CDR3 goes from the cysteine to the phenylalanine over 16 residues. The retained sequence is limited to the CDR3, 48 bases, with the frame set at the first base. V and J lose 1 base and 2 bases, and a span of 14 bases separates them. The germline V gene sets CDR1 to MGHRA and CDR2 to YSYEKL. The V and J genes are TRBV4-1 and TRBJ1-2; the D region possibly corresponds to TRBD1 (5 bases align). This specimen consisted of PBMCs, obtained 23 days after intestinal transplant. This receptor was taken from a human patient who received an intestinal transplant, so some T cells may come from the graft donor. The bases are TGCGCCAGCAGCCAAGGACCTGGGGAGGGGAACTATGGCTACACCTTC. It translates as CASSQGPGEGNYGYTF.